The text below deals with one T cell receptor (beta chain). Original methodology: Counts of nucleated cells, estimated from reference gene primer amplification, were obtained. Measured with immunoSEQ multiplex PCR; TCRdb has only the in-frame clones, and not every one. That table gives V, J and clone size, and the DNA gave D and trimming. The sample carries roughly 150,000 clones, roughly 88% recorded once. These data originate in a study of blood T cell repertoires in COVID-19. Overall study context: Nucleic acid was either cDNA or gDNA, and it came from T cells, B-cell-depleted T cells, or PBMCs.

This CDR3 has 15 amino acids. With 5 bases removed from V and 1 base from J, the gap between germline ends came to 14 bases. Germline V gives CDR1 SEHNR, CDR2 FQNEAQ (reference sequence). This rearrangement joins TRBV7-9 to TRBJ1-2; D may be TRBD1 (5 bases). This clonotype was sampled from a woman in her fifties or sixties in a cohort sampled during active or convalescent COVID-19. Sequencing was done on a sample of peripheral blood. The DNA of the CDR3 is TGTGCCAGCAGCGACGGCCTCAGGGTTAACTATGGCTACACCTTC. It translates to CASSDGLRVNYGYTF.